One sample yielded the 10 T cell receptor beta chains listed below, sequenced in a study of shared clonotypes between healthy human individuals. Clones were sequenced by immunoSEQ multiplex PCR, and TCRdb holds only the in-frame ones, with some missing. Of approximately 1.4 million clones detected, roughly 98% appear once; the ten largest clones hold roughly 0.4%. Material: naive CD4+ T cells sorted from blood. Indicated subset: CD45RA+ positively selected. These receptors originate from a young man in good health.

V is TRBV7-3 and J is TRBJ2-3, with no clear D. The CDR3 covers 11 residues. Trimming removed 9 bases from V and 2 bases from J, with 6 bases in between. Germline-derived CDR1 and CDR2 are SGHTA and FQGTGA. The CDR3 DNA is TGTGCCAGTGCTATCACAGATACGCAGTATTTT. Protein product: CASAITDTQYF.

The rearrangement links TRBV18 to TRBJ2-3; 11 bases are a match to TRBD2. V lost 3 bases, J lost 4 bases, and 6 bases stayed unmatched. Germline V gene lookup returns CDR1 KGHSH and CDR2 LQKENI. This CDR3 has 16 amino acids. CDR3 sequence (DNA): TGTGCCAGCTCACCGGCTAGCGGGAGGAGGCCAGATACGCAGTATTTT. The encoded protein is CASSPASGRRPDTQYF.

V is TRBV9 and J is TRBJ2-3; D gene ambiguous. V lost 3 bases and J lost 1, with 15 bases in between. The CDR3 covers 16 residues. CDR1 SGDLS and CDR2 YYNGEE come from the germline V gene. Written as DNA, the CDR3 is TGTGCCAGCAGCGCAAAGGTAGGCCAGGGCACAGATACGCAGTATTTT. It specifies CASSAKVGQGTDTQYF.

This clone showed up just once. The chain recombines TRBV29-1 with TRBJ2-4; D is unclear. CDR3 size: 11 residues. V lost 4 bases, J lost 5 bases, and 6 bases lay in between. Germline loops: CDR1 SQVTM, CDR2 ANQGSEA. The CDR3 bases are TGCAGCGTTGGGGCTGAAAACATTCAGTACTTC. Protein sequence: CSVGAENIQYF. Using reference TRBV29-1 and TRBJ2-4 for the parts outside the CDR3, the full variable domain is SAVISQKPSRDICQRGTSLTIQCQVDSQVTMMFWYRQQPGQSLTLIATANQGSEATYESGFVIDKFPISRPNLTFSTLTVSNMSPEDSSIYLCSVGAENIQYFGAGTRLSVL.

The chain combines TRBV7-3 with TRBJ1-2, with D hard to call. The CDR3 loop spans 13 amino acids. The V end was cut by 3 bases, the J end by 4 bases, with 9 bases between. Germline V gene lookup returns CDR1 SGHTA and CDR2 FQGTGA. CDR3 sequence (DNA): TGTGCCAGCAGCTTCGGACGGGGCTATGGCTACACCTTC. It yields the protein CASSFGRGYGYTF.

CDR3 in DNA: TGCAGCGCTGGACCAGGGGAATACGAGCAGTACTTC. Translated, it gives CSAGPGEYEQYF. V gene TRBV29-1 combines with J gene TRBJ2-7, with a possible D match to TRBD1 (6 bases). Germline CDR1 reads SQVTM; CDR2 reads ANQGSEA. The CDR3 is 12 amino acids. The V gene lost 7 bases and the J gene lost 4 bases, with 14 bases spanning the gap.

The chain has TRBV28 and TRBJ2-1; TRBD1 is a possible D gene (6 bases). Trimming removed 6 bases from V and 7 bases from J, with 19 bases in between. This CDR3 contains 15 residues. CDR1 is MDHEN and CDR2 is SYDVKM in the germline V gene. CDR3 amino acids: CASSPDRTYGNEQFF. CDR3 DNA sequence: TGTGCCAGCAGCCCAGACAGGACATACGGGAATGAGCAGTTCTTC.

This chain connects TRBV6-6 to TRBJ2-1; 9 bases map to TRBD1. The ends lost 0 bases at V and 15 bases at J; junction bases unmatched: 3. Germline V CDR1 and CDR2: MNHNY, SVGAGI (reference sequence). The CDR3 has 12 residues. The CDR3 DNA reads TGTGCCAGCAGTTACTCCGGACAGGGGCTGTTCTTC. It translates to CASSYSGQGLFF.

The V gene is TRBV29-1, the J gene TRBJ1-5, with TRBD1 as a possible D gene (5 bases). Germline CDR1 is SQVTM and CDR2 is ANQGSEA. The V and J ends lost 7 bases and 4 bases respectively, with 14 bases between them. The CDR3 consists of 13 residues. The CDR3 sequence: CSAREGDNQPQHF. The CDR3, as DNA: TGCAGCGCCCGGGAAGGGGATAATCAGCCCCAGCATTTT.

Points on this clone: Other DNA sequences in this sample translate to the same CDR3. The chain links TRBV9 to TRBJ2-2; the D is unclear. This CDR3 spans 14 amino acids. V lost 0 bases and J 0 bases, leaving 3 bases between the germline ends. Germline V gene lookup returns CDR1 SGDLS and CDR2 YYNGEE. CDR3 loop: CASSVVTNTGELFF. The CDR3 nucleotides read TGTGCCAGCAGCGTAGTAACGAACACCGGGGAGCTGTTTTTT.